This T cell receptor (beta chain) was observed in a study of T cell responses to AZD1222 COVID-19 vaccine. Broader study findings: Donors were mostly white British, more females; clonal diversity possibly underestimated.

The assay was immunoSEQ multiplex PCR, and TCRdb's table has in-frame clones only and misses some. The sample contains about 93,000 clones, over 70% of which appear only once. In regard to this clone: The antigen is undetermined.

CDR3 length equals 13 residues. Germline CDR1 SGHRS, CDR2 YFSETQ. J gave up 11 bases and V 0 bases, and 3 bases lay outside the gene matches. The sequence was obtained from an adult in good health. V usage is TRBV5-1 and J usage is TRBJ1-1; 11 bases agree with TRBD1. The sample consisted of peripheral blood, taken on day 0 of AZD1222 vaccination. CDR3 nucleotides: TGCGCCAGCAGCTTGGAGGGACAGGGGGGCGCTTTCTTT. Translated: CASSLEGQGGAFF.